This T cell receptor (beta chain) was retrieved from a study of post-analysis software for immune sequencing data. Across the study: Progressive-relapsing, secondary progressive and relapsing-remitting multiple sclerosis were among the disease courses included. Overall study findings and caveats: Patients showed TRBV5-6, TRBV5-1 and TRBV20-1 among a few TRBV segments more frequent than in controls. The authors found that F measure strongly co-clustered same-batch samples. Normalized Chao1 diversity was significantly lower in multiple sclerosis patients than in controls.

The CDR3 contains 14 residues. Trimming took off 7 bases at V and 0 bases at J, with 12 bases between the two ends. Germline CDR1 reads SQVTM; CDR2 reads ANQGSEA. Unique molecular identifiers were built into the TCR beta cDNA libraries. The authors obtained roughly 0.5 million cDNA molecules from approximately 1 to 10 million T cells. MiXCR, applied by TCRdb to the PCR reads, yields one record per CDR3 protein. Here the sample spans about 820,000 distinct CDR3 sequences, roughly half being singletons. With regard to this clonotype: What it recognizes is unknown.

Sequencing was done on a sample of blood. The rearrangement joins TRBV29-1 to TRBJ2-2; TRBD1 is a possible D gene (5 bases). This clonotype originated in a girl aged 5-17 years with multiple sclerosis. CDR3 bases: TGCAGCGCCCCCGACAGTACGAACACCGGGGAGCTGTTTTTT. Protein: CSAPDSTNTGELFF.